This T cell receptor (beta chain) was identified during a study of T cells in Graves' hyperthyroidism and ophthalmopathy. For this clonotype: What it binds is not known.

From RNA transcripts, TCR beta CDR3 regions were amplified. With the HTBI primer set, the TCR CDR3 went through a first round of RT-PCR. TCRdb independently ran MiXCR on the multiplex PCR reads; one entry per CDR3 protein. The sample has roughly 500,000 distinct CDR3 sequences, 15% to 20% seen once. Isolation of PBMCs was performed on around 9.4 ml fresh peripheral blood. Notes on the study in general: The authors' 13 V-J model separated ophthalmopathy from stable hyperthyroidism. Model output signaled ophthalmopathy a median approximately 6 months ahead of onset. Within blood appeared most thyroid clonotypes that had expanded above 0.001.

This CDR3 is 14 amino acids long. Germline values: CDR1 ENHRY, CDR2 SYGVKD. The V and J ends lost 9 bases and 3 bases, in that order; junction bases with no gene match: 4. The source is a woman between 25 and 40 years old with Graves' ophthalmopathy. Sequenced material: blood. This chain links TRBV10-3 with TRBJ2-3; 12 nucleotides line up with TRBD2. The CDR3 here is CAMKTSGSTDTQYF. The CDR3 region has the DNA TGTGCCATGAAGACTAGCGGGAGTACAGATACGCAGTATTTT.